The 21 T cell receptor beta chains below all came from one sample that was sequenced in a study of T cell clusters in autoimmune cytopenias. About 37,500 genome equivalents of blood DNA were amplified for TRB. One tube held mixed TRB-A and TRB-B primer pools for touch-down PCR. One entry per CDR3 protein, without DNA, is what TCRdb gives after re-calling the multiplex PCR reads. Reported are 5,500 to 6,500 distinct CDR3 sequences; the ten largest clones contain roughly 7.5%. The data also belong to a second study, concerning T cell repertoires in aging, cancer and after chemotherapy.

Sequencing was performed on peripheral blood. All receptors derive from a human donor in good health.

The chain combines TRBV20-1 with TRBJ2-1; TCRdb names TRBD2, which stays unverified in the absence of DNA. Germline CDR1 DFQATT, CDR2 SNEGSKA (reference sequence). The CDR3 sequence is 15 residues long. Here the CDR3 reads CSGRQLAGDLNEQFF.

This clonotype is classed as medium-sized by frequency. The chain employs TRBV27 and TRBJ2-1; the TRBD1 assignment by TCRdb is unverifiable without DNA. The CDR3 covers 15 residues. Germline V gives CDR1 MNHEY, CDR2 SMNVEV (reference sequence). The CDR3: CASSHRPGADNEQFF.

The gene calls are TRBV30 and TRBJ1-6. This CDR3 has 14 amino acids. The germline gives CDR1 GTSNPN, CDR2 SVGIG (reference sequence). CDR3 loop: CACRGSSYNSPLHF.

J is TRBJ1-2 and V is TRBV10-3. This CDR3 is 16 amino acids long. The germline CDR1 and CDR2 sequences are ENHRY and SYGVKD. This CDR3 is CAIKVQGLDQDYGYTF.

This rearrangement joins TRBV5-1 to TRBJ2-7; the TRBD1 assignment by TCRdb is unverifiable without DNA. Germline CDR1 is SGHRS and CDR2 is YFSETQ. The CDR3 runs 15 residues. CDR3 region: CASSWGGGVSYEQYF.

By frequency, this clonotype is medium-sized. V is TRBV6-5 and J is TRBJ2-3; TCRdb calls TRBD2, which cannot be checked without DNA. CDR1 and CDR2 (germline): MNHEY, SVGAGI. The CDR3 is 14 amino acids. CDR3 protein: CASSRQEGRDTQYF.

The V and J genes are TRBV6-1 and TRBJ2-5; TCRdb's D call, TRBD1, is unchecked because there is no DNA. The CDR3 is 13 amino acids. CDR1 is MNHNS and CDR2 is SASEGT in the germline V gene. The CDR3 loop reads CATSEVRGETQYF.

This clonotype is called medium-sized based on its frequency. The V and J genes are TRBV6-6 and TRBJ2-7; with no DNA, the TCRdb D assignment of TRBD1 cannot be verified. The CDR3 is 13 amino acids. Looked up from germline, CDR1 is MNHNY and CDR2 is SVGAGI (reference sequence). CDR3: CASSYSAPGEQYF.

The chain uses TRBV30 and TRBJ2-7; TCRdb indicates TRBD2, and absent DNA this call remains unverified. The CDR3 runs to 16 residues. Germline loops: CDR1 GTSNPN, CDR2 SVGIG (reference sequence). CDR3 residues: CAWSSGGSGFAYEQYF.

This rearrangement joins TRBV20-1 to TRBJ2-7; the D call of TRBD2 rests on TCRdb alone, since no DNA is present to check it. Per the germline V gene, CDR1 is DFQATT and CDR2 is SNEGSKA (reference sequence). This CDR3 contains 17 residues. CDR3 residues: CSAPNMARTSGSYEQYF.

Judged by frequency, this clonotype is medium-sized. This chain joins TRBV11-1 and TRBJ1-1; TCRdb picks TRBD1, but there is no DNA to check that call. Looked up from germline, CDR1 is SGHAT and CDR2 is FQDESV (reference sequence). This CDR3 contains 14 residues. CDR3 loop: CASSIRGENTEAFF.

This clonotype registers medium-sized by frequency. The chain joins TRBV12-3 or TRBV12-4 to TRBJ1-4; TCRdb outputs TRBD1, but without DNA this stays unchecked. The CDR3 sequence is 16 residues long. CDR3 amino acids: CASSLAAGGGALKLFF.

The V and J genes are TRBV29-1 and TRBJ2-6; without DNA, the TCRdb call of TRBD1 cannot be checked. CDR3 length equals 14 residues. The germline V gene encodes CDR1 SQVTM and CDR2 ANQGSEA. CDR3: CSVPWSGGANVLTF.

This clonotype shows up as medium-sized by frequency. V usage is TRBV5-4 and J usage is TRBJ1-2. From germline, CDR1 is SGHNT and CDR2 YYREEE (reference sequence). This CDR3 has 13 residues. The CDR3 spells CASSALIGYGYTF.

Measured by frequency, this clonotype is medium-sized. CDR3 sequence reads: CASSLGRNTGELFF. The chain combines TRBV12-3 or TRBV12-4 with TRBJ2-2. The CDR3 covers 14 residues.

The chain recombines TRBV7-2 with TRBJ2-1; TCRdb outputs TRBD2, but without DNA this stays unchecked. CDR3 length: 16 residues. Germline V CDR1 and CDR2: SGHTA, FQGNSA. CDR3 residues: CASSLLSLAGGNEQFF. Combining the CDR3 with reference TRBV7-2 and TRBJ2-1 gives the whole variable domain GAGVSQSPSNKVTEKGKDVELRCDPISGHTALYWYRQSLGQGLEFLIYFQGNSAPDKSGLPSDRFSAERTGGSVSTLTIQRTQQEDSAVYLCASSLLSLAGGNEQFFGPGTRLTVL.

This clonotype is deemed medium-sized by its frequency. The J gene is TRBJ1-2, the V gene TRBV29-1; the TRBD1 assignment by TCRdb is unverifiable without DNA. The CDR3 has 16 amino acids. Germline values: CDR1 SQVTM, CDR2 ANQGSEA. The CDR3 sequence is CSVAPVVGQPNYGYTF.

By frequency, this clonotype registers medium-sized (0.01 to 0.1%). This chain uses TRBV29-1 with TRBJ1-1. Germline loops: CDR1 SQVTM, CDR2 ANQGSEA. This CDR3 contains 11 residues. CDR3 loop: CSIGVNTEAFF. Full variable domain (missing parts from reference TRBV29-1 and TRBJ1-1): SAVISQKPSRDICQRGTSLTIQCQVDSQVTMMFWYRQQPGQSLTLIATANQGSEATYESGFVIDKFPISRPNLTFSTLTVSNMSPEDSSIYLCSIGVNTEAFFGQGTRLTVV.

This clonotype is labeled medium-sized based on frequency. The rearrangement joins TRBV6-1 to TRBJ1-6. This CDR3 is built from 16 residues. Germline V gene sequence: CDR1 MNHNS, CDR2 SASEGT. CDR3 loop: CASSERGGIYNSPLHF.

This clonotype ranks as medium-sized (0.01 to 0.1%) in terms of frequency. The chain combines TRBV19 with TRBJ2-1; TCRdb's D call of TRBD2 is untestable without DNA. CDR3 size: 16 residues. Germline V gives CDR1 LNHDA, CDR2 SQIVND (reference sequence). The CDR3 loop is CASSMGLAGVYNEQFF.

Frequency places this clonotype as medium-sized. This chain links TRBV6-5 with TRBJ2-7; TCRdb names TRBD1, which stays unverified in the absence of DNA. This CDR3 has 12 amino acids. Germline V gene data show CDR1 as MNHEY and CDR2 as SVGAGI. The CDR3 protein is CASRGQPYEQYF.